These T cell receptor beta chains were read from a single sample in a study of cytomegalovirus exposure and HLA in healthy donors. Only in-frame clones appear in the TCRdb table, and some are missing; sequencing was by immunoSEQ multiplex PCR. The data contain about 150,000 clones, 85% of them singletons. Sample: PBMCs. The receptor set was obtained from a boy younger than 10 in good health and CMV-seronegative. The CDR3 runs from the conserved cysteine through the conserved F or W. The D gene is left open where the match is weak. Clone size is shown for a subset of rows, as once, few, many or a class of expanded clone.

abundance: NA
d_gene: NA
v_gene: TRBV6-4
j_gene: TRBJ1-6
CDR3nt: TGTGCCAGCAGTGACTCGGCAGGGCCGGATTCACCCCTCCACTTT
CDR3aa: CASSDSAGPDSPLHF

abundance: NA
d_gene: TRBD1
v_gene: TRBV5-1
j_gene: TRBJ2-3
CDR3nt: TGCGCCAGCAGCTTGCGACAGGGGGCTGCAGATACGCAGTATTTT
CDR3aa: CASSLRQGAADTQYF

abundance: NA
d_gene: NA
v_gene: TRBV4-1
j_gene: TRBJ1-6
CDR3nt: TGCGCCAGCAGCCAGCCGCGTTCTCTCGATTCCAATTCACCCCTCCACTTT
CDR3aa: CASSQPRSLDSNSPLHF

abundance: NA
d_gene: TRBD1
v_gene: TRBV15
j_gene: TRBJ1-6
CDR3nt: TGTGCCACCAGCTCCCGGACAGGGGGAGGATCACCCCTCCACTTT
CDR3aa: CATSSRTGGGSPLHF

abundance: NA
d_gene: NA
v_gene: TRBV6-1
j_gene: TRBJ2-1
CDR3nt: TGTGCCAGCAAAACGAGCGGGCCCACTTACAATGAGCAGTTCTTC
CDR3aa: CASKTSGPTYNEQFF

abundance: NA
d_gene: TRBD2
v_gene: TRBV4-2
j_gene: TRBJ2-5
CDR3nt: TGTGCCAGCAGCCAAACGGCCGGGACTAGCGGGAGAGGAGAGACCCAGTACTTC
CDR3aa: CASSQTAGTSGRGETQYF

abundance: few
d_gene: TRBD1
v_gene: TRBV9
j_gene: TRBJ1-4
CDR3nt: TGTGCCAGCAGCGGACACGGGACAGGGTGGATCACTAATGAAAAACTGTTTTTT
CDR3aa: CASSGHGTGWITNEKLFF

abundance: NA
d_gene: NA
v_gene: TRBV7-9
j_gene: TRBJ2-2
CDR3nt: TGTGCCAGCAGCTTCCCGAAAGGAGTGATTAACACCGGGGAGCTGTTTTTT
CDR3aa: CASSFPKGVINTGELFF

abundance: NA
d_gene: NA
v_gene: TRBV5-3
j_gene: TRBJ1-4
CDR3nt: TGTGCCAGCCCCGGCGGGGGCCGAAAACTGTTTTTT
CDR3aa: CASPGGGRKLFF

abundance: few
d_gene: NA
v_gene: TRBV6-1
j_gene: TRBJ2-7
CDR3nt: TGTGCCAGCAGTGAAATACAGTTCCCCTACGAGCAGTACTTC
CDR3aa: CASSEIQFPYEQYF

abundance: once
d_gene: TRBD2
v_gene: TRBV6-5
j_gene: TRBJ2-5
CDR3nt: TGTGCCAGCAGTTACTCGCTAGCGGGGGGGCAAGAGACCCAGTACTTC
CDR3aa: CASSYSLAGGQETQYF

abundance: few
d_gene: TRBD1
v_gene: TRBV11-1
j_gene: TRBJ1-6
CDR3nt: TGTGCCAGCAGCAAGACAGGGGCTCTTAATTCACCCCTCCACTTT
CDR3aa: CASSKTGALNSPLHF

abundance: NA
d_gene: NA
v_gene: TRBV18
j_gene: TRBJ2-7
CDR3nt: TGTGCCAGCTCCCCCATGACTAGTTTTCGCGAGCAGTACTTC
CDR3aa: CASSPMTSFREQYF

abundance: NA
d_gene: TRBD1
v_gene: TRBV10-3
j_gene: TRBJ2-7
CDR3nt: TGTGCCATCAGCCGACAGACAGGGACAGGGGAAGACGAGCAGTACTTC
CDR3aa: CAISRQTGTGEDEQYF

abundance: NA
d_gene: NA
v_gene: TRBV6-4
j_gene: TRBJ2-5
CDR3nt: TGTGCCAGCAGTATAAGAAGGGGAGAGACCCAGTACTTC
CDR3aa: CASSIRRGETQYF

abundance: NA
d_gene: TRBD2
v_gene: TRBV9
j_gene: TRBJ2-5
CDR3nt: TGTGCCAGCAGCACAATAGCGGGACCGGGGTTCGGCCAGTACTTC
CDR3aa: CASSTIAGPGFGQYF

abundance: NA
d_gene: NA
v_gene: TRBV6-5
j_gene: TRBJ1-2
CDR3nt: TGTGCCAGCAGTTACTCGACAATGGATGGCTACACCTTC
CDR3aa: CASSYSTMDGYTF

abundance: NA
d_gene: NA
v_gene: TRBV4-1
j_gene: TRBJ2-1
CDR3nt: TGCGCCAGCAAAGGGCGGGGTGCCTACAATGAGCAGTTCTTC
CDR3aa: CASKGRGAYNEQFF

abundance: few
d_gene: NA
v_gene: TRBV7-9
j_gene: TRBJ2-7
CDR3nt: TGTTCCAGCAGCTTAGGGGGGCCTGACGAGCAGTACTTC
CDR3aa: CSSSLGGPDEQYF

abundance: NA
d_gene: TRBD1
v_gene: TRBV6-5
j_gene: TRBJ2-3
CDR3nt: TGTGCCAGCAAGGGACAGCCCACAGATACGCAGTATTTT
CDR3aa: CASKGQPTDTQYF

abundance: once
d_gene: TRBD1
v_gene: TRBV28
j_gene: TRBJ1-5
CDR3nt: TGTGCCAGCAGTCGCACAGGGGATGGCCAGCCCCAGCATTTT
CDR3aa: CASSRTGDGQPQHF

abundance: NA
d_gene: NA
v_gene: TRBV9
j_gene: TRBJ1-1
CDR3nt: TGTGCCAGCAGCGTCGGAGTGGCGTCTGAAGCTTTCTTT
CDR3aa: CASSVGVASEAFF

abundance: NA
d_gene: TRBD2
v_gene: TRBV2
j_gene: TRBJ2-4
CDR3nt: TGTGCCAGCACGACTAGCGGGGGATTAAACATTCAGTACTTC
CDR3aa: CASTTSGGLNIQYF

abundance: NA
d_gene: NA
v_gene: TRBV15
j_gene: TRBJ1-2
CDR3nt: TGTGCCACCAGCAGAGATCGCTTGGGCCTCGGGGCTAACTATGGCTACACCTTC
CDR3aa: CATSRDRLGLGANYGYTF

abundance: NA
d_gene: TRBD1
v_gene: TRBV2
j_gene: TRBJ2-7
CDR3nt: TGTGCCAGCAGGGGGACAGGGGCGGGCGAGCAGTACTTC
CDR3aa: CASRGTGAGEQYF

abundance: NA
d_gene: TRBD2
v_gene: TRBV19
j_gene: TRBJ2-5
CDR3nt: TGTGCCAGTAGTATCGGGCGCGGGAGGTCCATTTACCAAGAGACCCAGTACTTC
CDR3aa: CASSIGRGRSIYQETQYF

abundance: NA
d_gene: NA
v_gene: TRBV30
j_gene: TRBJ1-1
CDR3nt: TGTGCCTGGACCCGACGGGACACCCTATACCTGAACACTGAAGCTTTCTTT
CDR3aa: CAWTRRDTLYLNTEAFF

abundance: NA
d_gene: TRBD1
v_gene: TRBV15
j_gene: TRBJ2-1
CDR3nt: TGTGCCACTTGGACAGGCAATGAGCAGTTCTTC
CDR3aa: CATWTGNEQFF

abundance: NA
d_gene: NA
v_gene: TRBV30
j_gene: TRBJ1-5
CDR3nt: TGTGCCTGGAGTTCCATACAGGGCGTTCCGCCCCAGCATTTT
CDR3aa: CAWSSIQGVPPQHF

abundance: NA
d_gene: TRBD2
v_gene: TRBV2
j_gene: TRBJ2-6
CDR3nt: TGTGCCAGCAGTGAAGCGCTTGGGGGGGGGTCTGGGGCCAACGTCCTGACTTTC
CDR3aa: CASSEALGGGSGANVLTF

abundance: NA
d_gene: NA
v_gene: TRBV2
j_gene: TRBJ2-1
CDR3nt: TGTGCCAGCAGTGAAGCTTTTCGGTTAGCGGCGCATTACAATGAGCAGTTCTTC
CDR3aa: CASSEAFRLAAHYNEQFF

abundance: NA
d_gene: TRBD1
v_gene: TRBV5-1
j_gene: TRBJ1-1
CDR3nt: TGCGCCAGCAGCCTACTGCCCGGACAGGGAATTGGGAGTGACACTGAAGCTTTCTTT
CDR3aa: CASSLLPGQGIGSDTEAFF

abundance: NA
d_gene: TRBD1
v_gene: TRBV2
j_gene: TRBJ1-1
CDR3nt: TGTGCCAGCAGTGAAACAGGGACAGGGGCGCGCACTGAAGCTTTCTTT
CDR3aa: CASSETGTGARTEAFF

abundance: NA
d_gene: NA
v_gene: TRBV25-1
j_gene: TRBJ2-3
CDR3nt: TGTGCCAGCAGTGACGCGCCCCGCACAGATACGCAGTATTTT
CDR3aa: CASSDAPRTDTQYF

abundance: NA
d_gene: NA
v_gene: TRBV9
j_gene: TRBJ2-2
CDR3nt: TGTGCCAGCAGCACCCAGCGGGACGGGACAATTTACACCGGGGAGCTGTTTTTT
CDR3aa: CASSTQRDGTIYTGELFF

abundance: NA
d_gene: TRBD2
v_gene: TRBV7-2
j_gene: TRBJ2-1
CDR3nt: TGTGCCAGCAGCCTAAATATACTAGCGCACTCCTACAATGAGCAGTTCTTC
CDR3aa: CASSLNILAHSYNEQFF

abundance: NA
d_gene: NA
v_gene: TRBV2
j_gene: TRBJ1-4
CDR3nt: TGTGCCACCCGGCCGCAACAGGGCCCTAATGAAAAACTGTTTTTT
CDR3aa: CATRPQQGPNEKLFF

abundance: NA
d_gene: TRBD2
v_gene: TRBV10-1
j_gene: TRBJ2-5
CDR3nt: TGCGCCAGCAGTGAGTCGGTAGCGGGGGTGGAGACCCAGTACTTC
CDR3aa: CASSESVAGVETQYF

abundance: NA
d_gene: TRBD1
v_gene: TRBV19
j_gene: TRBJ1-2
CDR3nt: TGTGCCAGTAGACCGACAGGGGGCCGTGGCTACACCTTC
CDR3aa: CASRPTGGRGYTF

abundance: NA
d_gene: NA
v_gene: TRBV6-1
j_gene: TRBJ1-2
CDR3nt: TGTGCCAGCATGGTCTCCTGGGGGCAAGGCTACACCTTC
CDR3aa: CASMVSWGQGYTF

abundance: NA
d_gene: TRBD1
v_gene: TRBV6-1
j_gene: TRBJ2-3
CDR3nt: TGTGCCAGCAGTGTAGGGACAGGGGGCGGCACAGATACGCAGTATTTT
CDR3aa: CASSVGTGGGTDTQYF

abundance: NA
d_gene: TRBD2
v_gene: TRBV7-3
j_gene: TRBJ2-7
CDR3nt: TGTGCCAGCAGCTCATTAGCGGGAGTGGGCGAGCAGTACTTC
CDR3aa: CASSSLAGVGEQYF

abundance: NA
d_gene: TRBD1
v_gene: TRBV6-6
j_gene: TRBJ1-5
CDR3nt: TGTGCCAGCAGCCCCGGGACAGGGGGCAATCAGCCCCAGCATTTT
CDR3aa: CASSPGTGGNQPQHF

abundance: NA
d_gene: NA
v_gene: TRBV27
j_gene: TRBJ2-1
CDR3nt: TGTGCCAGCAATCGAGGAACAGGGCGAATCAATGAGCAGTTCTTC
CDR3aa: CASNRGTGRINEQFF

abundance: NA
d_gene: NA
v_gene: TRBV30
j_gene: TRBJ1-2
CDR3nt: TGTGCCTGGAGTGGACTCCTCTTCAACTATGGCTACACCTTC
CDR3aa: CAWSGLLFNYGYTF

abundance: NA
d_gene: NA
v_gene: TRBV5-1
j_gene: TRBJ1-1
CDR3nt: TGCGCCAGCAGCTTGGCACTTAACACTGAAGCTTTCTTT
CDR3aa: CASSLALNTEAFF

abundance: NA
d_gene: NA
v_gene: TRBV21-1
j_gene: TRBJ1-1
CDR3nt: TGTGCCAGCAGCGAAGGGGGTGGGAGTACTGAAGCTTTCTTT
CDR3aa: CASSEGGGSTEAFF

abundance: NA
d_gene: NA
v_gene: TRBV30
j_gene: TRBJ2-3
CDR3nt: TGTGCCTGGAGTGTACTATCTAGCACAGATACGCAGTATTTT
CDR3aa: CAWSVLSSTDTQYF

abundance: NA
d_gene: TRBD1
v_gene: TRBV5-4
j_gene: TRBJ1-2
CDR3nt: TGTGCCAGCAGCTGGGCAGGGGGACAGGGAATAGGGGGCTACACCTTC
CDR3aa: CASSWAGGQGIGGYTF

abundance: NA
d_gene: NA
v_gene: TRBV13
j_gene: TRBJ2-1
CDR3nt: TGTGCCAGCAGCTCCCGCGGAAGCGACAATGAGCAGTTCTTC
CDR3aa: CASSSRGSDNEQFF

abundance: NA
d_gene: NA
v_gene: TRBV19
j_gene: TRBJ1-1
CDR3nt: TGTGCCAGTAGTCCACTCCGGAGTACAGGGAACACTGAAGCTTTCTTT
CDR3aa: CASSPLRSTGNTEAFF

abundance: NA
d_gene: TRBD1
v_gene: TRBV6-1
j_gene: TRBJ2-7
CDR3nt: TGTGCCAGCAGTGGCCATAGGGACAGATTTTACGAGCAGTACTTC
CDR3aa: CASSGHRDRFYEQYF

abundance: NA
d_gene: TRBD2
v_gene: TRBV5-1
j_gene: TRBJ2-5
CDR3nt: TGCGCCAGCAGCTCCGCACTAGCGGGCGCGTACCAAGAGACCCAGTACTTC
CDR3aa: CASSSALAGAYQETQYF

abundance: NA
d_gene: NA
v_gene: TRBV5-6
j_gene: TRBJ2-7
CDR3nt: TGTGCCAGCAGCCATACCGTGGCTATGGGGCCCTACGAGCAGTACTTC
CDR3aa: CASSHTVAMGPYEQYF

abundance: NA
d_gene: NA
v_gene: TRBV28
j_gene: TRBJ2-4
CDR3nt: TGTGCCAGCAGTTTATGGGGGAGAGAGAAAAACATTCAGTACTTC
CDR3aa: CASSLWGREKNIQYF

abundance: NA
d_gene: NA
v_gene: TRBV27
j_gene: TRBJ1-1
CDR3nt: TGTGCCAGCAGTTTAGAAGAGGGGGACACTGAAGCTTTCTTT
CDR3aa: CASSLEEGDTEAFF

abundance: NA
d_gene: TRBD2
v_gene: TRBV5-1
j_gene: TRBJ2-1
CDR3nt: TGCGCCAGCAGCGTCACTAGCGGGGGGTACAATGAGCAGTTCTTC
CDR3aa: CASSVTSGGYNEQFF

abundance: NA
d_gene: TRBD2
v_gene: TRBV6-5
j_gene: TRBJ2-5
CDR3nt: TGTGCCACCCGAGGAGCGGGGGGGAAAGAGACCCAGTACTTC
CDR3aa: CATRGAGGKETQYF

abundance: NA
d_gene: TRBD1
v_gene: TRBV11-3
j_gene: TRBJ2-2
CDR3nt: TGTGCCAGCAGCTTAGTAAGGGGGCAGGACACCGGGGAGCTGTTTTTT
CDR3aa: CASSLVRGQDTGELFF